This T cell receptor beta chain was sequenced for a study of T-cell reconstitution after alpha-beta-depleted transplantation in children. This clonotype came up a few times. The junction does not match germline at one end; this may be a read error. Preparing the TCRbeta library involved the use of unique molecular identifiers. From the PCR reads, TCRdb called clonotypes with MiXCR, one entry per CDR3 protein. The sample gives around 480,000 distinct CDR3 sequences, 32% of which show up once; less than 2.5% is in the top ten. CDR3 length equals 13 residues. Germline-derived CDR1 and CDR2 are MNHEY and SMNVEV (reference sequence).

Here the sequenced sample was PBMCs from the stem cell graft donor, taken from the stem cell graft. This TCR was sampled from a human donor who donated a stem cell graft to a child with aplastic anemia. The rearrangement links TRBV27 to TRBJ1-2; a possible D gene is TRBD1 (6 bases). The CDR3 DNA is TGTGCCACCAGTTACAGGGACGGCTATGGCTACACCTTC. This gives the protein CATSYRDGYGYTF.